What follows describes a single T cell receptor beta chain. These data come from a study of blood T cell repertoires in COVID-19. Participant age was roughly 18 to 100 years, and participants resided in approximately 24 US areas. In assigning cohorts, the study relied on participant-reported clinical history. Each recovered donor of Cohort 3 presented with two negative PCRs, clearance, or symptom resolution. The CDR3 spans 13 residues. Germline V CDR1 and CDR2: SGHNT, YYREEE (reference sequence). Trimming pared 0 bases from V and 3 bases from J, leaving 7 bases between. The repertoire was sequenced with immunoSEQ multiplex PCR; TCRdb's copy has only in-frame clones and lacks some. The table records 290,000 or so clones, about 89% of them present only once.

This TCR was recovered from a young woman who had recovered from COVID-19. Sequenced: PBMCs or T cells enriched from blood (not recorded which). V usage is TRBV5-4 and J usage is TRBJ2-7; D is uncertain. CDR3 residues: CASSLDRDYEQYF. Here the CDR3 DNA reads TGTGCCAGCAGCTTGGACAGAGACTACGAGCAGTACTTC.